This TCR beta chain was profiled in a study of OX40 agonist ivuxolimab in advanced cancers. Sampled blood was obtained at baseline, cycle 4 day 1, and cycle 7 day 1. The study's findings and limits: More expanded clones were found, on average, in CD8+ than in CD4+ T cells.

As concerns this clone: The antigen is not known.

Produced via immunoSEQ multiplex PCR; TCRdb's table is partial and in-frame only. The table lists approximately 61,000 clones, roughly 90% of them singletons. The material was CD4+ or CD8+ T cells sorted from blood, obtained in a trial of the OX40 agonist ivuxolimab. The clonotype comes from an adult with an advanced solid tumor such as melanoma, head and neck, liver or kidney cancer.

Here the CDR3 reads CASCPLSGASTDTQYF. CDR3 DNA sequence: TGTGCCAGCTGTCCCTTAAGTGGGGCTAGCACAGATACGCAGTATTTT. The V and J genes are TRBV6-6 and TRBJ2-3; D is possibly TRBD1 (5 bases). Per the germline V gene, CDR1 is MNHNY and CDR2 is SVGAGI (reference sequence). The CDR3 totals 16 residues. V lost 8 bases and J 0 bases, leaving 18 bases between the germline ends.